This entry is about one T cell receptor (beta chain). This sample was taken from a study of CD8 T cells in Susac syndrome. Trimming removed 5 bases at V and 5 bases at J, with 15 bases between. The CDR3 has 14 amino acids. CD8+ and CD4+ T cells taken from blood had their TCR beta sequenced. The multiple sclerosis control group was made up of treatment-naive patients with stable or active relapsing-remitting disease. Bulk CD8+ and CD4+ cells came from magnetic negative isolation; CD8+ TEMRA by FACS. A quantity of 0.5 to 1 ug RNA underwent reverse transcription using random hexamers. It was immunoSEQ multiplex PCR that amplified TCR beta CDR3 across 54 Vbeta and 13 Jbeta. MiXCR was run by TCRdb on the immunoSEQ multiplex PCR reads, yielding one entry per CDR3 protein. Of 160,000 or so distinct CDR3 sequences listed, 90% to 95% are singletons.

The TCR sequence derives from a human donor with multiple sclerosis. Sequences were obtained from CD8+ T cells from PBMCs. J is TRBJ2-5 and V is TRBV12-3 or TRBV12-4; tentatively, D is TRBD1 (5 bases). CDR3 DNA: TGTGCCAGCAGTCCTTTGGGGCCGATGGAGACCCAGTACTTC. Translated: CASSPLGPMETQYF.